This TCR beta chain appears in the sequencing data of a study of blood T cell repertoires in COVID-19. Background on the study: From T cells, B-cell-depleted T cells, or PBMCs came the material, which was cDNA or gDNA.

In the source study's methods: Estimated nucleated cell counts came from reference gene primer amplification. The repertoire was sequenced with immunoSEQ multiplex PCR; TCRdb's copy has only in-frame clones and lacks some. The DNA gave D and trimming, while V, J and clone size come from that table. The table includes some 200,000 clones, 75% to 85% detected once. The CDR3 has 12 residues. The germline V and J ends were trimmed by 4 bases and 5 bases, with 7 bases remaining between them. Germline V CDR1 and CDR2: SGDLS, YYNGEE. This sequence was found in a man in his forties who had recovered from COVID-19. This chain joins TRBV9 and TRBJ2-1; perhaps TRBD2 as D (5 bases). The sequenced sample was PBMCs or T cells enriched from blood (not recorded which). The CDR3 spells CASSSSNNEQFF. CDR3 DNA: TGTGCCAGCAGCTCTAGCAACAATGAGCAGTTCTTC.